What follows are 24 T cell receptor beta chains derived from one specimen sequenced in a study of cytomegalovirus exposure and HLA in healthy donors. The primer mix had 60 Vbeta and 13 Jbeta primers. Generated by immunoSEQ multiplex PCR, the TCRdb table keeps only in-frame clones and is missing some. Of over 150,000 clones listed, 80% to 90% are singletons. The sequenced material came from PBMCs. The receptors were sampled from a male donor in good health and CMV-seronegative.

The V and J genes are TRBV29-1 and TRBJ1-2, with 9 bases matching TRBD1. Germline CDR1 is SQVTM and CDR2 is ANQGSEA. This CDR3 has 15 residues. Trimming removed 3 bases from V and 4 bases from J; junction bases left unmatched: 9. CDR3 bases: TGCAGCGTTGACCGGGGGGGACAGGGTCTCTATGGCTACACCTTC. Translating it yields CSVDRGGQGLYGYTF.

This chain uses TRBV5-1 with TRBJ2-7, with 10 bases lining up with TRBD1. The CDR3 runs 16 residues. Germline-derived CDR1 and CDR2 are SGHRS and YFSETQ. The trim removed 4 bases at V and 7 bases at J, leaving 14 bases unmatched. The DNA of the CDR3 is TGCGCCAGCAGCCCCATTTACCGACAGGGGGCTGCAGAGCAGTACTTC. Its protein product is CASSPIYRQGAAEQYF.

CDR3 amino acids: CASSLGGVWGYTF. The CDR3 bases are TGTGCCAGCAGTTTAGGGGGGGTTTGGGGCTACACCTTC. This chain connects TRBV28 to TRBJ1-2, with a possible D match to TRBD1 (5 bases). Germline CDR1 and CDR2: MDHEN and SYDVKM. The V end lost 2 bases, the J end lost 8 bases, and 12 bases lay between the germline ends. CDR3 length: 13 amino acids.

The chain recombines TRBV25-1 with TRBJ2-1, with TRBD1 matching over 11 bases. Germline CDR1 is MGHDK and CDR2 is SYGVNS. CDR3 length: 15 residues. The V and J ends lost 4 bases and 6 bases, in that order; junction bases with no gene match: 5. The CDR3 nucleotides read TGTGCCAGCAGTGCCGGACAGGGGGCGCCCAATGAGCAGTTCTTC. Encoded protein: CASSAGQGAPNEQFF.

This clone appeared a few times. The V and J genes are TRBV10-3 and TRBJ1-1, with a tentative D call TRBD1 (6 bases). Per the germline V gene, CDR1 is ENHRY and CDR2 is SYGVKD. The V gene lost 2 bases and the J gene lost 5 bases, with 12 bases spanning the gap. This CDR3 spans 14 amino acids. The chain's CDR3 is CAISEGDIRTEAFF. DNA for the CDR3: TGTGCCATCAGTGAGGGGGACATAAGGACTGAAGCTTTCTTT.

To note about this clone: At one boundary the junction diverges from the germline segment, which might be a read error. This sequence joins TRBV7-6 and TRBJ2-7, with D perhaps TRBD2 (5 bases). Per the germline V gene, CDR1 is SGHVS and CDR2 is FNYEAQ. This CDR3 has 13 residues. CDR3 in amino acids: CAGSLDDGVSLNF. The CDR3 nucleotides are TGTGCCGGCAGCTTAGACGACGGGGTTAGCCTGAACTTC.

This clone came up a few times. This chain uses TRBV6-7 with TRBJ1-2, with D tentatively TRBD1 (6 bases). TRBV6-7 is given ORF status, its function remaining uncertain. The CDR3 covers 15 residues. The V end lost 2 bases, the J end lost 7 bases, and 17 bases lay between the germline ends. This chain's CDR3 is CASSYAGRRGCGYTF. The CDR3 bases are TGTGCCAGCAGTTACGCCGGGCGCAGGGGTTGTGGCTACACCTTC.

The CDR3, as DNA: TGTGCCATCAGTGAATCGGTGAGGGACTACAATGAGCAGTTCTTC. Translating it yields CAISESVRDYNEQFF. This sequence joins TRBV10-3 and TRBJ2-1; TRBD2 is a possible D gene (5 bases). Per germline, CDR1 ENHRY and CDR2 SYGVKD. The CDR3 covers 15 residues. V lost 3 bases and J 3 bases, leaving 12 bases between the germline ends.

V gene TRBV18 combines with J gene TRBJ2-2; D is perhaps TRBD2 (6 bases). Germline values: CDR1 KGHSH, CDR2 LQKENI. Trimming removed 3 bases from V and 1 base from J, with 9 bases in between. There are 15 residues in the CDR3. The chain's CDR3 is CASSPGLVNTGELFF. In DNA form, the CDR3 reads TGTGCCAGCTCACCGGGACTCGTGAACACCGGGGAGCTGTTTTTT.

This clone has just a few counts. The chain carries TRBV28 and TRBJ1-1; D is undetermined. V was clipped by 5 bases and J by 0 bases, with 19 bases between them. The CDR3 is 17 amino acids. Germline loops: CDR1 MDHEN, CDR2 SYDVKM. CDR3 in amino acids: CASSPIGTRHMNTEAFF. The CDR3 DNA is TGTGCCAGCAGTCCTATTGGCACGCGACATATGAACACTGAAGCTTTCTTT.

The V and J genes are TRBV27 and TRBJ2-7, with 8 bases aligning to TRBD1. CDR1 is MNHEY and CDR2 is SMNVEV in the germline V gene (reference sequence). Trimming removed 2 bases from V and 5 bases from J; junction bases left unmatched: 11. CDR3 length: 16 amino acids. CDR3 DNA: TGTGCCAGCAGTTTACAAAAGTGGACAGGGTTCCACGAGCAGTACTTC. Amino acid sequence: CASSLQKWTGFHEQYF.

This chain uses TRBV4-1 with TRBJ2-1; 12 positions match TRBD2. Germline values: CDR1 MGHRA, CDR2 YSYEKL. The CDR3 consists of 17 residues. Trimming took 3 bases from V and 7 from J; bases not matched to a gene: 10. CDR3 sequence (DNA): TGCGCCAGCAGCCAGCCCCTAGCGGGAGGGGCGGGGAATGAGCAGTTCTTC. This sequence encodes CASSQPLAGGAGNEQFF.

In this sample, this clone turned up once. V gene TRBV5-6 combines with J gene TRBJ2-7; 11 bases align to TRBD2. V shed 3 bases and J 4 bases; nucleotides not matched to a gene: 6. CDR1 is SGHDT and CDR2 is YYEEEE in the germline V gene. This CDR3 has 15 amino acids. The CDR3 spells CASSYPTSGIYEQYF. The CDR3 DNA is TGTGCCAGCAGCTATCCGACTAGCGGGATTTACGAGCAGTACTTC.

The chain links TRBV6-5 to TRBJ2-7, with 7 bases lining up with TRBD1. The CDR3 has 15 amino acids. Unmatched junction bases numbered 9, after V lost 1 base and J lost 6 bases. Germline V lookup: CDR1 MNHEY, CDR2 SVGAGI. The CDR3 here is CASSYWGRGSVEQYF. The CDR3 nucleotides are TGTGCCAGCAGTTACTGGGGCAGGGGGTCAGTCGAGCAGTACTTC.

V usage is TRBV5-4 and J usage is TRBJ2-5, with 7 bases aligning to TRBD1. V shed 4 bases, J shed 0 bases, and the junction held 3 bases outside the gene matches. The CDR3 runs 14 residues. CDR1 SGHNT and CDR2 YYREEE come from the germline V gene (reference sequence). The chain's CDR3 is CASSLQGNQETQYF. In nucleotides, the CDR3 is TGTGCCAGCAGCCTACAGGGGAACCAAGAGACCCAGTACTTC. Complete variable domain (other parts from reference TRBV5-4 and TRBJ2-5): ETGVTQSPTHLIKTRGQQVTLRCSSQSGHNTVSWYQQALGQGPQFIFQYYREEENGRGNFPPRFSGLQFPNYSSELNVNALELDDSALYLCASSLQGNQETQYFGPGTRLLVL.

This clone has just a few counts. J is TRBJ1-2 and V is TRBV19; 7 bases are a match to TRBD1. CDR1 LNHDA and CDR2 SQIVND come from the germline V gene (reference sequence). Unmatched junction bases numbered 10, after V lost 4 bases and J lost 5 bases. The CDR3 runs to 15 residues. CDR3 residues: CASSTTDRSGYGYTF. CDR3 coding DNA: TGTGCCAGTAGTACGACGGACAGGTCGGGATATGGCTACACCTTC.

The chain links TRBV7-8 to TRBJ1-1; D is perhaps TRBD1 (5 bases). V shed 3 bases and J shed 6 bases, with 17 bases lying between them. This CDR3 region has 15 residues. Germline CDR1 is SGHVS and CDR2 is FQNEAQ. DNA of the CDR3: TGTGCCAGCAGCTTGAAGAGACAGTCCCTCGCTGAAGCTTTCTTT. The encoded protein is CASSLKRQSLAEAFF. The whole variable domain, remainder taken from reference TRBV7-8 and TRBJ1-1, is GAGVSQSPRYKVAKRGQDVALRCDPISGHVSLFWYQQALGQGPEFLTYFQNEAQLDKSGLPSDRFFAERPEGSVSTLKIQRTQQEDSAVYLCASSLKRQSLAEAFFGQGTRLTVV.

This clone appeared a few times. J is TRBJ2-7 and V is TRBV5-4; 11 nucleotides agree with TRBD1. CDR1 is SGHNT, CDR2 YYREEE, per germline (reference sequence). V gave up 5 bases and J gave up 1 base; unmatched junction bases: 5. The CDR3 has 15 amino acids. The CDR3 sequence is CASRRDRGESYEQYF. The CDR3 DNA is TGTGCCAGCAGGCGGGACAGGGGGGAGTCCTACGAGCAGTACTTC. The whole variable domain, remainder taken from reference TRBV5-4 and TRBJ2-7, is ETGVTQSPTHLIKTRGQQVTLRCSSQSGHNTVSWYQQALGQGPQFIFQYYREEENGRGNFPPRFSGLQFPNYSSELNVNALELDDSALYLCASRRDRGESYEQYFGPGTRLTVT.

The CDR3 bases are TGCGCCAGCAGCCCCGGGGGGGTTAGGGAGACCCAGTACTTC. Its protein is CASSPGGVRETQYF. The chain carries TRBV5-1 and TRBJ2-5; 8 bases map to TRBD2. This CDR3 has 14 residues. V lost 4 bases, J lost 5 bases, and 7 bases stayed unmatched. Per germline, CDR1 SGHRS and CDR2 YFSETQ.

This chain links TRBV5-4 with TRBJ2-3; D call uncertain. Germline CDR1 reads SGHNT; CDR2 reads YYREEE (reference sequence). The ends were cut back, 0 bases at V and 0 bases at J, with 8 bases in the middle. The CDR3 extends over 15 amino acids. The CDR3 spells CASSLEQQSTDTQYF. CDR3 in DNA: TGTGCCAGCAGCTTGGAACAGCAAAGCACAGATACGCAGTATTTT.

The chain uses TRBV9 and TRBJ2-2, with D possibly TRBD1 on 5 matching bases. V lost 2 bases and J lost 3, with 11 bases in between. The CDR3 runs to 15 residues. Germline V CDR1 and CDR2: SGDLS, YYNGEE. The CDR3 sequence is CASSVRQTYTGELFF. DNA for the CDR3: TGTGCCAGCAGCGTGAGACAGACTTACACCGGGGAGCTGTTTTTT.

The chain carries TRBV19 and TRBJ1-5; D gene unclear. Trimming pared 3 bases from V and 5 bases from J, leaving 8 bases between. CDR1 is LNHDA, CDR2 SQIVND, per germline (reference sequence). The CDR3 is made up of 13 amino acids. The DNA for the CDR3 is TGTGCCAGTAGTATCGGGGAGGATCAGCCCCAGCATTTT. This codes for CASSIGEDQPQHF.

V gene TRBV29-1 combines with J gene TRBJ2-5; D is unresolved. The CDR3 is made up of 14 amino acids. Germline CDR1 reads SQVTM; CDR2 reads ANQGSEA. V lost 2 bases and J 4 bases, leaving 14 bases between the germline ends. The CDR3, as DNA: TGCAGCGTTGAACTGGCCAAAATCCGAGAGACCCAGTACTTC. It codes for CSVELAKIRETQYF.

This clone was seen once. This chain links TRBV14 with TRBJ2-7; tentative D call: TRBD2 (6 bases). The CDR3 length is 13 residues. Germline assignment: CDR1 SGHDN and CDR2 FVKESK. Between the trimmed V and J ends, which lost 3 bases and 5 bases, there was a span of 11 bases. The CDR3 nucleotides are TGTGCCAGCAGCCAGGGACTGCGGGACGAGCAGTACTTC. Translation gives CASSQGLRDEQYF.